The rows below give T cell receptor beta chains drawn from one sample of a study of blood T cell repertoires in COVID-19. The assay was immunoSEQ multiplex PCR, and TCRdb's table has in-frame clones only and misses some. The data show some 76,000 clones, 87% seen once. The sample taken for sequencing was peripheral blood. Receptor source: a young woman with acute or convalescent COVID-19. Each CDR3 is given with its conserved first and last residue. Clone size is given for some rows only: seen once, a few or many times, or a class if the clone is expanded.

v_call: TRBV7-6; j_call: TRBJ2-3; clone_size: -; cdr3_aa: CASSSRMGGLGTDTQYF
v_call: TRBV12-3/TRBV12-4; j_call: TRBJ2-1; clone_size: -; cdr3_aa: CASSFSRTNEQFF
v_call: TRBV19; j_call: TRBJ1-5; clone_size: -; cdr3_aa: CASSKAGDLNQPQHF
v_call: TRBV27; j_call: TRBJ1-1; clone_size: -; cdr3_aa: CASSPTGPMNTEAFF
v_call: TRBV20-1; j_call: TRBJ1-2; clone_size: -; cdr3_aa: CSARGGVGYTF
v_call: TRBV10-3; j_call: TRBJ2-3; clone_size: -; cdr3_aa: CAISDALGTDTQYF
v_call: TRBV13; j_call: TRBJ1-3; clone_size: -; cdr3_aa: CASSLGPTGNTIYF
v_call: TRBV19; j_call: TRBJ2-5; clone_size: -; cdr3_aa: CASSFGLAETQYF
v_call: TRBV29-1; j_call: TRBJ2-2; clone_size: -; cdr3_aa: CSARTGNTGELFF
v_call: TRBV19; j_call: TRBJ2-7; clone_size: -; cdr3_aa: CASSIASGSGRNEQYF
v_call: TRBV5-8; j_call: TRBJ1-1; clone_size: -; cdr3_aa: CASRLGNTEAFF
v_call: TRBV10-3; j_call: TRBJ2-3; clone_size: -; cdr3_aa: CAISDTNRGTDTQYF
v_call: TRBV28; j_call: TRBJ1-1; clone_size: -; cdr3_aa: CATERVGTEAFF
v_call: TRBV11-2; j_call: TRBJ1-2; clone_size: -; cdr3_aa: CASSSWLGQSLANYGYTF
v_call: TRBV3-1/TRBV3-2; j_call: TRBJ2-7; clone_size: -; cdr3_aa: CASSQSVAFRGDYEQYF
v_call: TRBV19; j_call: TRBJ1-3; clone_size: -; cdr3_aa: CASTTGSSGSTIYF
v_call: TRBV7-2; j_call: TRBJ2-1; clone_size: -; cdr3_aa: CASSLGGRQHNEQFF
v_call: TRBV6-5; j_call: TRBJ2-7; clone_size: -; cdr3_aa: CASSGTGAGYEQYF
v_call: TRBV29-1; j_call: TRBJ1-1; clone_size: -; cdr3_aa: CSVVEGMNTEAFF
v_call: TRBV5-8; j_call: TRBJ1-1; clone_size: few; cdr3_aa: CASIRGQGILNTEAFF
v_call: TRBV18; j_call: TRBJ2-1; clone_size: -; cdr3_aa: CASSPTGDNEQFF
v_call: TRBV27; j_call: TRBJ1-2; clone_size: -; cdr3_aa: CASSLHTRVHPTQETEGGYTF
v_call: TRBV7-9; j_call: TRBJ1-2; clone_size: -; cdr3_aa: CASSLGAGTNYGYTF
v_call: TRBV10-3; j_call: TRBJ1-1; clone_size: -; cdr3_aa: CAISYQENTEAFF
v_call: TRBV4-3; j_call: TRBJ2-3; clone_size: -; cdr3_aa: CASSQRTSTDTQYF
v_call: TRBV29-1; j_call: TRBJ1-1; clone_size: -; cdr3_aa: CSVPSGQSEKAFF
v_call: TRBV14; j_call: TRBJ2-1; clone_size: -; cdr3_aa: CASSRREGRWDEQFF
v_call: TRBV21-1; j_call: TRBJ1-1; clone_size: once; cdr3_aa: CASSKGESSEAFF
v_call: TRBV5-6; j_call: TRBJ1-2; clone_size: -; cdr3_aa: CASSFFGGAPGYTF
v_call: TRBV2; j_call: TRBJ1-2; clone_size: -; cdr3_aa: CASSEKGRANYGYTF
v_call: TRBV29-1; j_call: TRBJ1-1; clone_size: -; cdr3_aa: CSVDQVREAFF
v_call: TRBV10-3; j_call: TRBJ1-5; clone_size: -; cdr3_aa: CAISESGDSSGQPQHF
v_call: TRBV13; j_call: TRBJ2-7; clone_size: -; cdr3_aa: CASSDGQGASYEQYF
v_call: TRBV2; j_call: TRBJ2-2; clone_size: -; cdr3_aa: CATRQTDTGELFF
v_call: TRBV12-3/TRBV12-4; j_call: TRBJ1-1; clone_size: few; cdr3_aa: CASTLEGGRAFF
v_call: TRBV2; j_call: TRBJ1-1; clone_size: -; cdr3_aa: CASSIRQGNTEAFF
v_call: TRBV4-1; j_call: TRBJ2-5; clone_size: once; cdr3_aa: CASSQDLLAGEETQYF
v_call: TRBV20-1; j_call: TRBJ1-6; clone_size: -; cdr3_aa: CSASGGGDHSPLHF
v_call: TRBV7-9; j_call: TRBJ1-1; clone_size: -; cdr3_aa: CASSARQGASEAFF
v_call: TRBV7-2; j_call: TRBJ1-6; clone_size: few; cdr3_aa: CASSSQGTDNSPLHF
v_call: TRBV7-9; j_call: TRBJ2-5; clone_size: -; cdr3_aa: CASSPGGIETQYF
v_call: TRBV19; j_call: TRBJ2-3; clone_size: -; cdr3_aa: CASSTLQGARDDTQYF
v_call: TRBV2; j_call: TRBJ2-4; clone_size: few; cdr3_aa: CASSVRRGTASLAKNIQYF
v_call: TRBV29-1; j_call: TRBJ2-1; clone_size: once; cdr3_aa: CSVGGWTIEGDYNEQFF
v_call: TRBV9; j_call: TRBJ2-2; clone_size: -; cdr3_aa: CASSVQGFTGELFF